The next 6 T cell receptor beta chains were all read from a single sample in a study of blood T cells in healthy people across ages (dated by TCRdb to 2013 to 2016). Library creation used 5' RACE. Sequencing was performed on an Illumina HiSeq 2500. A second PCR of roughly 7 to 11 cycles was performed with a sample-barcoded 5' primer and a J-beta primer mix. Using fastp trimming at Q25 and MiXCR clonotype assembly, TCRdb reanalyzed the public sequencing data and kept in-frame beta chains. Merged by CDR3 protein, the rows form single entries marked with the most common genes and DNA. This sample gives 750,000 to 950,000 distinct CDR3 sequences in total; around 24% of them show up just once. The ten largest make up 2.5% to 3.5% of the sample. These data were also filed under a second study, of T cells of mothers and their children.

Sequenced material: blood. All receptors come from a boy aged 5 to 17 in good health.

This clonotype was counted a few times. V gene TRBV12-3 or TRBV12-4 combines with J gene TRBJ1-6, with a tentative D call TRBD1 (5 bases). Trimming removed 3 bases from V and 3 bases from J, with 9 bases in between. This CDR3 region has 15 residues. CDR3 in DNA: TGTGCCAGCAGTTTGCAGGGTGGCTATAATTCACCCCTCCACTTT. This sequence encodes CASSLQGGYNSPLHF.

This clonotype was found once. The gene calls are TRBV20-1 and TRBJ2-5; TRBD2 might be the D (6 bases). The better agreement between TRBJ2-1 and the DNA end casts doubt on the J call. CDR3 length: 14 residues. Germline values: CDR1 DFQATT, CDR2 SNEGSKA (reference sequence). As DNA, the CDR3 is TGCACTGCCCAAGAGGAGGGCCGAGGGAATGAGCAGTTCTTC. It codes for CTAQEEGRGNEQFF.

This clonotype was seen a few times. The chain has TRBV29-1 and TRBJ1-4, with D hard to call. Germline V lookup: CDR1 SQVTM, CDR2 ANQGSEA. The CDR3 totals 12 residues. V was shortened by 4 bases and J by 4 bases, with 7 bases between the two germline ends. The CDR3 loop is CSVVTDNEKLFF. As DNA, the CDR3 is TGCAGCGTTGTGACGGATAATGAAAAACTGTTTTTT.

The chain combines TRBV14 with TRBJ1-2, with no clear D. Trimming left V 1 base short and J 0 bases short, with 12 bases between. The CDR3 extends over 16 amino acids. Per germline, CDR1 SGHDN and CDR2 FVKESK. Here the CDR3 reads CASSQVHSKANYGYTF. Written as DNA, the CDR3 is TGTGCCAGCAGCCAAGTACACAGTAAAGCTAACTATGGCTACACCTTC.

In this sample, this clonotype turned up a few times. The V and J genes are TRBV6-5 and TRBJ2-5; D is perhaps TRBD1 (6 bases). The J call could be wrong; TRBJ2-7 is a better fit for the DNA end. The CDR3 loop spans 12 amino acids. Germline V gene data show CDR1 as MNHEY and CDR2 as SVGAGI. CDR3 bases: TGTGCCAGCCGCAGGGGAGCTCTCGAGCAGTACTTC. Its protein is CASRRGALEQYF.

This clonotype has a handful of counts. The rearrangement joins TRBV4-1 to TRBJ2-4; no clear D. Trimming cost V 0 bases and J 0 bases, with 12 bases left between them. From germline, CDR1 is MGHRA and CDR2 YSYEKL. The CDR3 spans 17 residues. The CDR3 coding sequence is TGCGCCAGCAGCCAAGATGACGTCCCAATAGCCAAAAACATTCAGTACTTC. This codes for CASSQDDVPIAKNIQYF.